Listed below are T cell receptor beta chains from one sample, sequenced in a study of blood T cell repertoires in COVID-19. Measured with immunoSEQ multiplex PCR; TCRdb has only the in-frame clones, and not every one. The table records 300,000 to 400,000 clones, 88% of them present only once. The sequenced sample was peripheral blood. The receptors come from a woman between 70 and 85 years old with COVID-19, enrolled during active disease. The CDR3 runs from the conserved cysteine through the conserved F or W. The order of the fields is V gene, J gene, CDR3 protein.

TRBV9	TRBJ2-7	CASSPWTGSLEQYF
TRBV2	TRBJ2-5	CASRETGNDQETQYF
TRBV13	TRBJ1-2	CASSLGRGGGGYGYTF
TRBV30	TRBJ1-1	CAWSRGSTEAFF
TRBV7-2	TRBJ1-5	CASSLVLGLDNQPQHF
TRBV27	TRBJ1-5	CASSLLGQNQPQHF
TRBV7-2	TRBJ2-5	CASSSQGSNAETQYF
TRBV11-2	TRBJ1-1	CASSSGQLMNTEAFF
TRBV5-8	TRBJ2-7	CASSLRFGPEQYF
TRBV7-9	TRBJ2-7	CASSLESGVEQYF
TRBV19	TRBJ1-5	CASDGRGQGDQPQHF
TRBV24-1	TRBJ1-2	CATSDTTQGASGYTF
TRBV6-2/TRBV6-3	TRBJ1-1	CASSPRQGSNTEAFF
TRBV5-4	TRBJ2-7	CASSSSGGRYEQYF
TRBV28	TRBJ1-2	CASSFRGDYGYTF